This T cell receptor beta chain was identified during a study of shared clonotypes between healthy human individuals. Overall study context: Contributing individuals were a couple of females and a few males aged 18 to 49.

Notes on the study in general: Rarefaction indicated that sorted-subset sequencing remained incomplete although depth was large. Memory subsets generally showed lower estimated richness than naive subsets.

Comments on this clone: Its antigen is unknown. Other DNA variants within this sample encode the same CDR3.

Germline CDR1 MDHEN, CDR2 SYDVKM. This CDR3 spans 14 amino acids. The V segment lost 6 bases and the J segment 3 bases; nucleotides outside the gene matches: 5. Sequenced by immunoSEQ multiplex PCR; TCRdb stores in-frame clones only, minus some. The sample consists of hundreds of thousands of clones, less than 85% of them appearing once. The chain carries TRBV28 and TRBJ2-7, with TRBD1 matching over 10 bases. The sample consisted of memory CD4+ T cells sorted from blood. Subset meaning: CD45RA-negative fraction. This TCR came from a woman aged 25-40 years in good health. For the CDR3, the DNA is TGTGCCAGCAGCCCCAGGACAGGGGGCTACGAGCAGTACTTC. Protein sequence: CASSPRTGGYEQYF.